A single sample is the source of the 26 T cell receptor beta chains below, sequenced in a study of vaccination and CD4 T cells after COVID-19. Treatment given: roughly 10-day PBMC culture with coronavirus spike peptide pools or control peptides (ViraFEST assay). These receptors lack a known antigen. The Oncomine TCR Beta short-read assay was applied to DNA of cultured CD4+ T cells. From the PCR reads, TCRdb called clonotypes with MiXCR, one entry per CDR3 protein. Of around 11,000 distinct CDR3 sequences listed, about 41% are singletons. The starting material was CD4+ T cells from blood, cultured in vitro, obtained after SARS-CoV-2 vaccination. The receptors were sampled from a human donor who had recovered from COVID-19.

The chain links TRBV12-5 to TRBJ2-5; 7 nucleotides line up with TRBD1. J gave up 1 base and V 0 bases, and 8 bases lay outside the gene matches. Germline V gene sequence: CDR1 LGHNT, CDR2 FRNRAP. CDR3 length equals 17 residues. CDR3 loop: CASGLVLLQGIQETQYF. CDR3 nucleotides: TGTGCTAGTGGTTTGGTATTGTTACAGGGGATCCAAGAGACCCAGTACTTC.

V and J are TRBV7-9 and TRBJ1-2; D gene unclear. Germline V CDR1 and CDR2: SEHNR, FQNEAQ (reference sequence). The germline V and J ends were trimmed by 0 bases and 12 bases, with 11 bases remaining between them. The CDR3 has 12 residues. CDR3 DNA sequence: TGTGCCAGCAGCTTAGCTCTAGCCCCAGACACCTTC. Translated, it gives CASSLALAPDTF.

This clonotype was observed a few times. The V and J genes are TRBV20-1 and TRBJ2-7, with 12 bases matching TRBD2. This CDR3 is built from 24 residues. With V trimmed by 2 bases and J by 2 bases, 31 bases remained unmatched. Germline assignment: CDR1 DFQATT and CDR2 SNEGSKA (reference sequence). DNA of the CDR3: TGCAGTGCTAGACTAACCCGGAGAGGAAGAGAGAGGCTAGCGGGAGGGGCCGCGCCCTACGAGCAGTACTTC. It translates to CSARLTRRGRERLAGGAAPYEQYF.

The chain's CDR3 is CASSFSLRSGANVLTF. DNA of the CDR3: TGTGCCAGCAGTTTCTCATTAAGATCTGGGGCCAACGTCCTGACTTTC. V and J are TRBV28 and TRBJ2-6; D is unresolved. Germline V gives CDR1 MDHEN, CDR2 SYDVKM. The CDR3 is made up of 16 amino acids. The V end was cut by 3 bases, the J end by 1 base, with 10 bases between. Filled out from reference TRBV28 and TRBJ2-6, the complete variable domain reads DVKVTQSSRYLVKRTGEKVFLECVQDMDHENMFWYRQDPGLGLRLIYFSYDVKMKEKGDIPEGYSVSREKKERFSLILESASTNQTSMYLCASSFSLRSGANVLTFGAGSRLTVL.

This clonotype was detected only a few times. The chain recombines TRBV7-2 with TRBJ1-3; perhaps TRBD1 as D (6 bases). V lost 4 bases and J lost 6, with 16 bases in between. There are 15 residues in the CDR3. Germline CDR1 SGHTA, CDR2 FQGNSA. The DNA of the CDR3 is TGTGCCAGCAGCTACAGGGCCCGGGTACTAAACACCATATATTTT. Translation gives CASSYRARVLNTIYF. Full variable domain (outside the CDR3, taken from reference TRBV7-2 and TRBJ1-3): GAGVSQSPSNKVTEKGKDVELRCDPISGHTALYWYRQSLGQGLEFLIYFQGNSAPDKSGLPSDRFSAERTGGSVSTLTIQRTQQEDSAVYLCASSYRARVLNTIYFGEGSWLTVV.

CDR3 amino acids: CSASRRQASEAFF. For the CDR3, the DNA is TGCAGTGCTAGCCGACGGCAGGCCTCCGAAGCTTTCTTT. The chain is built from TRBV20-1 and TRBJ1-1; D unclear. V lost 3 bases and J lost 8, with 16 bases in between. CDR1 is DFQATT, CDR2 SNEGSKA, per germline (reference sequence). CDR3 length: 13 residues.

The CDR3 DNA reads TGTGCCTGGCGGGGACAGGGGATTTCACCCCTCCACTTT. It is translated as CAWRGQGISPLHF. The chain uses TRBV30 and TRBJ1-6, with 10 bases fitting TRBD1. This CDR3 has 13 amino acids. The J segment lost 9 bases and the V segment lost 5 bases, leaving 4 bases of the junction unmatched. The germline V gene encodes CDR1 GTSNPN and CDR2 SVGIG (reference sequence).

The chain uses TRBV11-2 and TRBJ2-2, with D maybe TRBD1 (6 bases). Trimming took off 3 bases at V and 5 bases at J, with 13 bases between the two ends. This CDR3 spans 15 amino acids. CDR1 and CDR2 (germline): SGHAT, FQNNGV. The DNA of the CDR3 is TGTGCCAGCAGCTTGCAGGGGACACGGACCGGGGAGCTGTTTTTT. Translation gives CASSLQGTRTGELFF. The full variable domain, rest sourced from reference TRBV11-2 and TRBJ2-2, is EAGVAQSPRYKIIEKRQSVAFWCNPISGHATLYWYQQILGQGPKLLIQFQNNGVVDDSQLPKDRFSAERLKGVDSTLKIQPAKLEDSAVYLCASSLQGTRTGELFFGEGSRLTVL.

The genes are TRBV19 and TRBJ1-5; perhaps TRBD1 as D (5 bases). Germline CDR1 LNHDA, CDR2 SQIVND (reference sequence). The CDR3 covers 17 residues. Deletions cut 5 bases from V and 0 bases from J, with 17 bases between. The CDR3 sequence: CASSPIQGLGSNQPQHF. CDR3 DNA: TGTGCCAGTAGTCCAATCCAGGGCTTAGGTAGCAATCAGCCCCAGCATTTT.

The CDR3 DNA sequence: TGTGCCAGTAGTATTAAACAGGGGGCAGATACGCAGTATTTT. Translating it yields CASSIKQGADTQYF. This chain connects TRBV19 to TRBJ2-3; 8 bases agree with TRBD1. Germline-derived CDR1 and CDR2 are LNHDA and SQIVND (reference sequence). V dropped 3 bases and J dropped 4; count of bases not matched to a gene: 3. The CDR3 is 14 residues long. The whole variable domain, filled in from reference TRBV19 and TRBJ2-3, reads DGGITQSPKYLFRKEGQNVTLSCEQNLNHDAMYWYRQDPGQGLRLIYYSQIVNDFQKGDIAEGYSVSREKKESFPLTVTSAQKNPTAFYLCASSIKQGADTQYFGPGTRLTVL.

The chain links TRBV9 to TRBJ2-5; 7 bases line up with TRBD2. The germline V gene has CDR1 SGDLS and CDR2 YYNGEE. V shed 0 bases, J shed 5 bases, and the junction held 16 bases outside the gene matches. This CDR3 contains 18 residues. CDR3 coding DNA: TGTGCCAGCAGCGTAGGGTGGGGCGGGAGACCCGAGGCGGAGACCCAGTACTTC. It is translated as CASSVGWGGRPEAETQYF.

This clonotype was picked up one time. Here the CDR3 DNA reads TGTGCCAGCAGCCCAGGTGGGGGAGAGACCCAGTACTTC. Translation gives CASSPGGGETQYF. V is TRBV11-3 and J is TRBJ2-5, with D possibly called TRBD1 or TRBD2 (5 bases each). V was shortened by 5 bases and J by 4 bases, with 11 bases between the two germline ends. The CDR3 sequence is 13 residues long. Germline V gene data show CDR1 as SGHNT and CDR2 as YENEEA.

The rearrangement links TRBV20-1 to TRBJ2-4; 10 bases match TRBD2. Trimming cost V 3 bases and J 1 base; bases outside gene matches: 9. The CDR3 spans 17 residues. The germline V gene encodes CDR1 DFQATT and CDR2 SNEGSKA (reference sequence). In DNA form, the CDR3 reads TGCAGTGCTAGTACTAGCGGGACCCACCAGGCCAAAAACATTCAGTACTTC. Amino acids: CSASTSGTHQAKNIQYF.

CDR3 region: CASSLASVSYEQYF. The CDR3 coding sequence is TGTGCCAGCAGCTTGGCTTCAGTTTCCTACGAGCAGTACTTC. The chain combines TRBV5-4 with TRBJ2-7; D is unclear. V was trimmed by 0 bases and J by 1 base, leaving 8 bases between them. In germline, CDR1 is SGHNT, CDR2 YYREEE (reference sequence). CDR3 length equals 14 residues. Filled out from reference TRBV5-4 and TRBJ2-7, the complete variable domain reads ETGVTQSPTHLIKTRGQQVTLRCSSQSGHNTVSWYQQALGQGPQFIFQYYREEENGRGNFPPRFSGLQFPNYSSELNVNALELDDSALYLCASSLASVSYEQYFGPGTRLTVT.

This clonotype was picked up one time. V usage is TRBV11-2 and J usage is TRBJ1-1; 8 positions agree with TRBD1. The CDR3 sequence is 16 residues long. The V segment lost 4 bases and the J segment 1 base; nucleotides outside the gene matches: 8. Germline loops: CDR1 SGHAT, CDR2 FQNNGV. The CDR3 DNA reads TGTGCCAGCAGCTCCAACTCAGGGGGCGCGAACACTGAAGCTTTCTTT. This encodes CASSSNSGGANTEAFF.

This clonotype was seen only a few times. The CDR3 sequence: CASTGDRNYGYTF. DNA for the CDR3: TGTGCCAGCACCGGGGACAGAAACTATGGCTACACCTTC. The chain combines TRBV6-1 with TRBJ1-2; 7 nucleotides line up with TRBD1. The CDR3 covers 13 residues. Germline trimming cut 7 bases from V and 2 bases from J; bases unmatched to any gene: 4. The V gene's germline CDR1 is MNHNS and CDR2 SASEGT.

This clonotype was counted only a few times. At one boundary the junction diverges from the germline segment, which might be a read error. The chain recombines TRBV20-1 with TRBJ1-1, with unresolved D. The CDR3 loop spans 14 amino acids. CDR1 and CDR2 (germline): DFQATT, SNEGSKA (reference sequence). CDR3 sequence: CSAREGFQSQEAFF. The CDR3 nucleotides are TGCAGTGCTCGAGAGGGTTTCCAGTCCCAGGAAGCTTTCTTT.

The chain recombines TRBV7-9 with TRBJ1-2; D is perhaps TRBD1 (6 bases). The CDR3 extends over 14 amino acids. V lost 1 base to trimming and J lost 7 bases, with 13 bases between them. The germline V gene encodes CDR1 SEHNR and CDR2 FQNEAQ (reference sequence). CDR3 loop: CASSLGGPLFGYTF. As DNA, the CDR3 is TGTGCCAGCAGCTTAGGGGGGCCCCTATTTGGCTACACCTTC.

The V gene is TRBV6-2 or TRBV6-3, the J gene TRBJ1-3; no definite D call. The germline V gene has CDR1 MNHEY and CDR2 SVGEGT. The V end lost 5 bases, the J end lost 0 bases, and 14 bases lay between the germline ends. The CDR3 extends over 16 amino acids. DNA for the CDR3: TGTGCCAGCAGTCGGATCCAGGCCGTCTCTGGAAACACCATATATTTT. This sequence encodes CASSRIQAVSGNTIYF.

The gene calls are TRBV6-5 and TRBJ2-5; D gene ambiguous. CDR3 size: 15 residues. The V gene lost 2 bases and the J gene lost 5 bases, with 15 bases spanning the gap. Germline V gene data show CDR1 as MNHEY and CDR2 as SVGAGI. The CDR3 nucleotides are TGTGCCAGCAGTTACGGTGGCGGTCTTTCGGAGACCCAGTACTTC. It specifies CASSYGGGLSETQYF.

In this sample, this clonotype turned up a few times. This rearrangement joins TRBV7-3 to TRBJ2-7, with TRBD2 matching over 11 bases. Unmatched junction bases numbered 6, after V lost 5 bases and J lost 6 bases. Per the germline V gene, CDR1 is SGHTA and CDR2 is FQGTGA. The CDR3 totals 14 residues. The CDR3 coding sequence is TGTGCCAGCAGCCTACTAGCGGGAGTTGGCGAGCAGTACTTC. Translation: CASSLLAGVGEQYF.

J is TRBJ2-7 and V is TRBV18; TRBD1 aligns across 7 bases. V lost 1 base, J lost 3 bases, and 6 bases stayed unmatched. This CDR3 contains 15 residues. CDR1 is KGHSH and CDR2 is LQKENI in the germline V gene. The CDR3 spells CASSPRQGVLYEQYF. CDR3 bases: TGTGCCAGCTCACCACGGCAGGGGGTCCTCTACGAGCAGTACTTC.

The chain is built from TRBV15 and TRBJ2-7; D possibly corresponds to TRBD1 (5 bases). Germline V gene sequence: CDR1 LNHNV, CDR2 YYDKDF (reference sequence). There are 15 residues in the CDR3. V was shortened by 0 bases and J by 5 bases, with 14 bases between the two germline ends. The CDR3 DNA is TGTGCCACCAGCAGAGATATGGGTGGGGCTGACGAGCAGTACTTC. This gives the protein CATSRDMGGADEQYF.

This clonotype was detected only a few times. The V call is TRBV7-2, the J call TRBJ1-5; D is perhaps TRBD1 (5 bases). V was pared by 5 bases and J by 6 bases, with 17 bases between. The CDR3 is 15 residues long. Germline CDR1 and CDR2: SGHTA and FQGNSA. The CDR3 nucleotides read TGTGCCAGCAGCCCCGGAGGGGTCGGCGGTCAGCCCCAGCATTTT. It is translated as CASSPGGVGGQPQHF.

V usage is TRBV4-2 and J usage is TRBJ2-3; 13 bases align to TRBD2. CDR1 and CDR2 (germline): LGHNA, YNFKEQ. V dropped 6 bases and J dropped 4; count of bases not matched to a gene: 1. CDR3 length: 14 amino acids. CDR3 residues: CASRTSGRPDTQYF. In DNA, the CDR3 is TGTGCCAGCAGGACTAGCGGGAGGCCAGATACGCAGTATTTT.

This rearrangement joins TRBV6-2 or TRBV6-3 to TRBJ1-2; TRBD1 is a possible D gene (5 bases). This CDR3 comprises 13 residues. Trimming stripped 6 bases from V and 7 bases from J, with 15 bases between. From germline, CDR1 is MNHEY and CDR2 SVGEGT. Written as DNA, the CDR3 is TGTGCCAGCAGATGGGACGGCCGGGGTGGCTACACCTTC. This codes for CASRWDGRGGYTF.